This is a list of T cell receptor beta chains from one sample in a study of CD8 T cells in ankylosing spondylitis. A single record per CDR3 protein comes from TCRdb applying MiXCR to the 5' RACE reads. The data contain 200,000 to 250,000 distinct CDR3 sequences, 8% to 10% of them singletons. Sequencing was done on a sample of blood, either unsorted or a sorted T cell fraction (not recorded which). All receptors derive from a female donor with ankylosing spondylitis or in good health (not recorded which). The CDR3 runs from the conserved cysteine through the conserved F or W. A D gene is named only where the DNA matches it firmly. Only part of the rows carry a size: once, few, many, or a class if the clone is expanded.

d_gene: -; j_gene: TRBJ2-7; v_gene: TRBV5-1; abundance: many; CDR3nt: TGCGCCAGCAGCTGGGCAGGAAACGAGCAGTACTTC; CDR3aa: CASSWAGNEQYF
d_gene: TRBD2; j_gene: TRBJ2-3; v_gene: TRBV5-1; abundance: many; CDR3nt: TGCGCCAGCAGCCTCCCGACTAGCGGGGTCACAGATACGCAGTATTTT; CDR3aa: CASSLPTSGVTDTQYF
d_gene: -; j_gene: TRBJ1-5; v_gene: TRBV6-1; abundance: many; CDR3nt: TGTGCCAGCAGTGCAATCCTCAGGGCCCTAAGCAATCAGCCCCAGCATTTT; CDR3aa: CASSAILRALSNQPQHF
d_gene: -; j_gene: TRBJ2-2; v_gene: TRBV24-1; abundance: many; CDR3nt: TGTGCCACCAGTGATTTGGGGACCGGGGAGCTGTTTTTT; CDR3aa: CATSDLGTGELFF
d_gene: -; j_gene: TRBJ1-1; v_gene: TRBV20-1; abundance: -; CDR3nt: TGCAGTGCCCCTAGGGTCACTGAAGCTTTCTTT; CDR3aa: CSAPRVTEAFF
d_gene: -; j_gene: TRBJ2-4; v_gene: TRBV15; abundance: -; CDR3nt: TGCCTTGTCTTGGGGGAGTACTTC; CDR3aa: CLVLGEYF
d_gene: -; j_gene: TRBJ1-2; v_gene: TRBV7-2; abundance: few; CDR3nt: TGTGCCAGCACCGGCGCTAACTATGGCTACACCTTC; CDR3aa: CASTGANYGYTF
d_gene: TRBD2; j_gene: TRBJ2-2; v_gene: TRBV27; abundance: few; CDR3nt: TGTGCCAGCAAGGGACTATACACCGGGGAGCTGTTTTTT; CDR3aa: CASKGLYTGELFF
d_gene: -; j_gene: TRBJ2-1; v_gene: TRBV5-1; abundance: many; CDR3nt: TGCGCCAGCAGCTCCCCAGACAGTTTGCAGCCCTACAATGAGCAGTTCTTC; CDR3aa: CASSSPDSLQPYNEQFF
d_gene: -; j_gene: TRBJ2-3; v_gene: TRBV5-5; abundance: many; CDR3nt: TGTGCCAGCAGCGGCCTAAGCGGAGAGGGGAGCACAGATACGCAGTATTTT; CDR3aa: CASSGLSGEGSTDTQYF
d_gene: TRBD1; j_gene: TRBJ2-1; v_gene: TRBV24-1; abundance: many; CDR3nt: TGTGCCACCAGTCGATCCACAGGGGCGTACAATGAGCAGTTCTTC; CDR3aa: CATSRSTGAYNEQFF
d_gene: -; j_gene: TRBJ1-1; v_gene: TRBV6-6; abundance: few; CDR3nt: TGTGCCAGCACTAAACAGGAATCGGGTGCTTTCTTT; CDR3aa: CASTKQESGAFF
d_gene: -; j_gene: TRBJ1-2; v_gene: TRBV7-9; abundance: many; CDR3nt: TGTGCCAGCAGCTTCAACCCCGGAGAGGGCTACACCTTC; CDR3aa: CASSFNPGEGYTF
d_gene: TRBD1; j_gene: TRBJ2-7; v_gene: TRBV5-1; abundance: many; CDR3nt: TGCGCCAGCAGCTCCACCGGGACAGGGCCCTACGAGCAGTACTTC; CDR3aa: CASSSTGTGPYEQYF
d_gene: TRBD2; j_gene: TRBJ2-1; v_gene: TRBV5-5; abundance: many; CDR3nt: TGTGCCAGCAGAATAGCGGGAGGGCCGCTGCATGAGCAGTTCTTC; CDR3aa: CASRIAGGPLHEQFF
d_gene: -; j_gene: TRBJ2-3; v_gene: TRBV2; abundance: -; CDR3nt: TGTGCCAACATAGTAAGTGACACAGATACGCAGTATTTT; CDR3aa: CANIVSDTDTQYF
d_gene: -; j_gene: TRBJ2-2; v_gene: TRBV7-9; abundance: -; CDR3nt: TGTACCAGCAGCTTCTACGGGAACACCGGGGAGCTGTTTTTT; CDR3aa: CTSSFYGNTGELFF
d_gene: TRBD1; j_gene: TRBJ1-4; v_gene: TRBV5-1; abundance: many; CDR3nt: TGCGCCAGCAGCTTGGGGACAGGGGGCGAAAAACTGTTTTTT; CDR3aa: CASSLGTGGEKLFF
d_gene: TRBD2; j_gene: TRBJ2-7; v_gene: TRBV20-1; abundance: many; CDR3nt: TGCAGTGCTGCCCAACTAGCGGGAGGTATTCCCTACGAGCAGTACTTC; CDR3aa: CSAAQLAGGIPYEQYF
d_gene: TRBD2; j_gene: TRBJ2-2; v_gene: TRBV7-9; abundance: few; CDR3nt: TGTGCCAGCAGTCCCACTCCGGGAGGGCTGGGGACCGGGGAGCTGTTTTTT; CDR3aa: CASSPTPGGLGTGELFF
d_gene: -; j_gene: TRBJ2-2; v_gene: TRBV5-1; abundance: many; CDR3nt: TGCGCCAGCAGCCTGTTGGGAAGGGCGGTCACCGGGGAGCTGTTTTTT; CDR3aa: CASSLLGRAVTGELFF
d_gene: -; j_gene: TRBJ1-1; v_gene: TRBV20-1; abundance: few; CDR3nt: TGCAGTGCTTTAGGGGGAGTTGACACTGAAGCTTTCTTT; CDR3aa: CSALGGVDTEAFF
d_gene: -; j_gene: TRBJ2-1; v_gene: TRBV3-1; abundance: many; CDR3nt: TGTGCCAGCAGCCAAGTAAGCGCCAGTCGAGGTGAGCAGTTCTTC; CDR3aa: CASSQVSASRGEQFF
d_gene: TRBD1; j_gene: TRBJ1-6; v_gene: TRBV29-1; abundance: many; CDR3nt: TGCAGCGTTGGGGGGACAGATAATTCACCCCTCCACTTT; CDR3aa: CSVGGTDNSPLHF